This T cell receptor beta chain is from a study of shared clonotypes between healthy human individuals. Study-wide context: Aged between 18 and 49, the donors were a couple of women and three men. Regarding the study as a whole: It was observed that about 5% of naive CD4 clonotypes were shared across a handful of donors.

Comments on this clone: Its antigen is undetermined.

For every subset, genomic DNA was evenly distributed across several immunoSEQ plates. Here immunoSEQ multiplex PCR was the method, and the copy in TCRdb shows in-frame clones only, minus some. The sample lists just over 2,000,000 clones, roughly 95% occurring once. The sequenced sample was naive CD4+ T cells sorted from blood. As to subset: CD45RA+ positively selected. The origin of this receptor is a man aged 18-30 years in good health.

The CDR3 protein is CASSHPPAGQETQYF. The DNA for the CDR3 is TGTGCCAGCTCACACCCCCCAGCGGGACAAGAGACCCAGTACTTC. The rearrangement joins TRBV18 to TRBJ2-5; TRBD2 agrees at 7 bases. The germline CDR1 and CDR2 sequences are KGHSH and LQKENI. J gave up 2 bases and V 4 bases, and 7 bases lay outside the gene matches. This CDR3 is built from 15 residues. Full variable domain (rest looked up from reference TRBV18 and TRBJ2-5): NAGVMQNPRHLVRRRGQEARLRCSPMKGHSHVYWYRQLPEEGLKFMVYLQKENIIDESGMPKERFSAEFPKEGPSILRIQQVVRGDSAAYFCASSHPPAGQETQYFGPGTRLLVL.